The 20 T cell receptor beta chains presented below share a single source sample, sequenced in a study of T cells in Graves' hyperthyroidism and ophthalmopathy. Amplification targeted TCR beta CDR3 regions from RNA transcripts. The HTBI set primed first-round TCR CDR3 RT-PCR. TCRdb re-called the multiplex PCR reads with MiXCR, one entry per CDR3 protein. This sample has some 500,000 distinct CDR3 sequences, with around 14% found just once. Sequenced sample: blood. The receptor source for this set is a woman aged 18-29 years with Graves' hyperthyroidism.

This clonotype was counted ten times or more. The chain links TRBV5-1 to TRBJ1-3; D unresolved. Germline CDR1 reads SGHRS; CDR2 reads YFSETQ. V lost 0 bases, J lost 5 bases, and 18 bases lay in between. There are 17 residues in the CDR3. In DNA, the CDR3 is TGCGCCAGCAGCTTGGGGGCAGGAGTTGTGGTTCGAAACACCATATATTTT. This translates into CASSLGAGVVVRNTIYF.

This clonotype was observed at least ten times. The chain is built from TRBV5-1 and TRBJ2-1; no clear D gene. Germline V gene sequence: CDR1 SGHRS, CDR2 YFSETQ. Trimming pared 7 bases from V and 4 bases from J, leaving 12 bases between. The CDR3 has 13 residues. This chain's CDR3 is CASGFGNYNEQFF. The CDR3 region has the DNA TGCGCCAGCGGTTTCGGTAATTACAATGAGCAGTTCTTC.

This clonotype was counted at least ten times. The chain combines TRBV13 with TRBJ2-7; weak D call: TRBD1 (6 bases). With 5 bases removed from V and 3 bases from J, the gap between germline ends came to 17 bases. Per germline, CDR1 PRHDT and CDR2 FYEKMQ (reference sequence). The CDR3 spans 15 residues. As DNA, the CDR3 is TGTGCCAGCAGCCGGAGTGGGGGACACAACTACGAGCAGTACTTC. It yields the protein CASSRSGGHNYEQYF.

CDR3 bases: TGTGCCACCACTTACTATCCGGGACAGAAACGACTAGCGGCAAGCACAGATACGCAGTATTTT. Its protein is CATTYYPGQKRLAASTDTQYF. The chain recombines TRBV24-1 with TRBJ2-3; 9 bases match TRBD2. V lost 8 bases, J lost 0 bases, and 23 bases stayed unmatched. The CDR3 has 21 amino acids. The germline V gene encodes CDR1 KGHDR and CDR2 SFDVKD.

A remark on this clonotype: Being one base from a much bigger clone, this may be a read error. This CDR3 fails to terminate in the conserved phenylalanine or tryptophan, so it likely reflects a read error. The V gene is TRBV12-5, the J gene TRBJ2-3, with D perhaps matching TRBD2 (5 bases). The germline CDR1 and CDR2 sequences are LGHNT and FRNRAP. The length of the CDR3 is 14 residues. V lost 7 bases and J lost 6, with 17 bases in between. In nucleotides, the CDR3 is TGTGCTAGTGCATTAGCGCAGGTGGGCGATACGCAGTATTCT. Its protein is CASALAQVGDTQYS.

This clonotype has ten or more counts. The V call is TRBV12-3 or TRBV12-4, the J call TRBJ2-3; the D gene is possibly TRBD2 (6 bases). V lost 1 base, J lost 3 bases, and 11 bases lay in between. The CDR3 is 15 residues long. This CDR3 is CASSLVDGGTDTQYF. Written as DNA, the CDR3 is TGTGCCAGCAGTTTAGTTGACGGGGGAACAGATACGCAGTATTTT.

This rearrangement joins TRBV4-1 to TRBJ1-2, with 8 positions matching TRBD1. The V and J ends lost 1 base and 2 bases, in that order; junction bases with no gene match: 3. The CDR3 runs to 15 residues. Germline-derived CDR1 and CDR2 are MGHRA and YSYEKL. CDR3 coding DNA: TGCGCCAGCAGCCAAGCCGGACAGGGAAACTATGGCTACACCTTC. Amino acid sequence: CASSQAGQGNYGYTF.

This clonotype was observed a few times. The J gene is TRBJ2-1, the V gene TRBV24-1; unclear D gene. Germline assignment: CDR1 KGHDR and CDR2 SFDVKD. This CDR3 comprises 13 residues. Trimming stripped 6 bases from V and 5 bases from J, with 10 bases between. CDR3 sequence: CATSNPLDNEQFF. The DNA of the CDR3 is TGTGCCACCAGTAATCCACTCGACAATGAGCAGTTCTTC.

This clonotype came up many times. The rearrangement uses TRBV27 and TRBJ1-1; maybe TRBD1 (6 bases). The CDR3 spans 14 residues. Trimming stripped 5 bases from V and 5 bases from J, with 15 bases between. Germline V gene data show CDR1 as MNHEY and CDR2 as SMNVEV (reference sequence). CDR3 amino acids: CASSGLQGWTEAFF. CDR3 DNA sequence: TGTGCCAGCAGTGGTTTACAGGGATGGACTGAAGCTTTCTTT.

This clonotype was seen ten or more times. This rearrangement joins TRBV24-1 to TRBJ1-3; D call uncertain. The CDR3 is made up of 16 amino acids. CDR1 is KGHDR, CDR2 SFDVKD, per germline. Trimming took off 5 bases at V and 0 bases at J, with 13 bases between the two ends. DNA for the CDR3: TGTGCCACCAGTGGACCGGGCGTACACTCTGGAAACACCATATATTTT. Protein: CATSGPGVHSGNTIYF.

This clonotype was seen many times. The chain has TRBV6-4 and TRBJ2-3, with 7 bases lining up with TRBD1. Germline V lookup: CDR1 MRHNA, CDR2 SNTAGT. This CDR3 is 15 amino acids long. V shed 3 bases and J 4 bases; nucleotides not matched to a gene: 7. DNA of the CDR3: TGTGCCAGCAGTGAGGAAGGGGGCGCGGCAGATACGCAGTATTTT. Residues: CASSEEGGAADTQYF.

This clonotype was seen only a few times. V is TRBV27 and J is TRBJ1-2; D gene ambiguous. The CDR3 has 14 residues. CDR1 and CDR2 from the germline V gene are MNHEY and SMNVEV (reference sequence). Trimming pared 5 bases from V and 7 bases from J, leaving 17 bases between. The CDR3 nucleotides are TGTGCCAGCAGTCCCCCCGGTGGGATCGTTGGCTACACCTTC. Translated: CASSPPGGIVGYTF.

This clonotype has a handful of counts. This sequence joins TRBV20-1 and TRBJ2-1, with TRBD2 matching over 8 bases. Germline CDR1 and CDR2: DFQATT and SNEGSKA (reference sequence). The CDR3 is 14 residues long. V shed 4 bases, J shed 0 bases, and the junction held 2 bases outside the gene matches. The CDR3 here is CSAKSGSSYNEQFF. The CDR3 DNA reads as TGCAGTGCTAAGAGCGGGAGCTCCTACAATGAGCAGTTCTTC.

The chain employs TRBV11-2 and TRBJ2-7; 13 nucleotides align to TRBD2. The CDR3 sequence is 17 residues long. After removal of 5 bases from V and 0 bases from J, the junction contained 7 bases not matched to a gene. Germline CDR1 reads SGHAT; CDR2 reads FQNNGV. This chain's CDR3 is CASSPRRTSGSSYEQYF. CDR3 in DNA: TGTGCCAGCAGCCCTCGTCGGACTAGCGGGAGCTCCTACGAGCAGTACTTC.

There are many counts of this clonotype. The gene calls are TRBV7-2 and TRBJ2-5; 8 nucleotides line up with TRBD2. The germline gives CDR1 SGHTA, CDR2 FQGNSA. CDR3 length equals 15 residues. Losses at the gene ends were 3 bases for V and 5 bases for J; bases not matched to a gene: 8. The CDR3 protein is CASSFVSGSWETQYF. The CDR3 DNA is TGTGCCAGCAGCTTCGTGAGCGGGAGTTGGGAGACCCAGTACTTC.

Remarks on this clonotype: This could be a read error, since a much larger clone is one nucleotide away. This chain links TRBV7-9 with TRBJ1-1, with TRBD1 identical over 7 bases. The CDR3 is made up of 15 amino acids. With 5 bases clipped from V and 4 bases from J, the junction kept 10 bases outside the gene matches. Looked up from germline, CDR1 is SEHNR and CDR2 is FQNEAQ (reference sequence). The CDR3, as DNA: TGTGCCAGCAGCCCCGAAAAGGGGGCCGTCACTGAAGCTTTCTTT. Translation: CASSPEKGAVTEAFF.

This chain joins TRBV7-8 and TRBJ1-1; unclear D gene. CDR3 length equals 13 residues. Germline V gene lookup returns CDR1 SGHVS and CDR2 FQNEAQ. Trimming took off 10 bases at V and 1 base at J, with 13 bases between the two ends. This CDR3 is CANSYLSNTEAFF. In DNA, the CDR3 is TGTGCCAACAGTTACCTCTCGAACACTGAAGCTTTCTTT.

There are a few counts of this clonotype. The chain combines TRBV6-1 with TRBJ2-7, with 8 bases matching TRBD1. V shed 1 base and J 4 bases; nucleotides not matched to a gene: 3. CDR3 length equals 14 residues. Germline CDR1 is MNHNS and CDR2 is SASEGT. For the CDR3, the DNA is TGTGCCAGCAGTGAAGGACAGGGGCGATACGAGCAGTACGTC. Its protein is CASSEGQGRYEQYV.

The chain employs TRBV29-1 and TRBJ1-5; 7 bases map to TRBD1. Germline V lookup: CDR1 SQVTM, CDR2 ANQGSEA. Losses at the gene ends were 7 bases for V and 3 bases for J; bases not matched to a gene: 6. The CDR3 extends over 13 amino acids. The CDR3, as DNA: TGCAGCGCCGGGACAGACTACAATCAGCCCCAGCATTTT. Translating it yields CSAGTDYNQPQHF. Complete variable domain (other parts from reference TRBV29-1 and TRBJ1-5): SAVISQKPSRDICQRGTSLTIQCQVDSQVTMMFWYRQQPGQSLTLIATANQGSEATYESGFVIDKFPISRPNLTFSTLTVSNMSPEDSSIYLCSAGTDYNQPQHFGDGTRLSIL.

The rearrangement uses TRBV28 and TRBJ1-5; D is uncertain. Germline V lookup: CDR1 MDHEN, CDR2 SYDVKM. The CDR3 sequence is 15 residues long. Trimming removed 4 bases from V and 6 bases from J, with 16 bases in between. In DNA, the CDR3 is TGTGCCAGCAGTTCAAACTCCCCGGACTTTCAGCCCCAGCATTTT. Translation gives CASSSNSPDFQPQHF.